The T cell receptor beta chain described here comes from a study of T cell repertoires in cytomegalovirus infection. Via MiXCR, TCRdb re-called the reads, giving one row per CDR3 protein. Among approximately 110,000 distinct CDR3 sequences listed, roughly 9.1% were seen once. As to this clonotype: Its target is not known.

Sample: PBMCs, sequenced either directly or after in vitro stimulation (not recorded which). This clonotype was obtained from a human donor in good health (CMV status not recorded). Some clones in this sample may be carry-over from other donors' samples.

CDR3 sequence: CATRTSGSYNEQFF. CDR3 nucleotides: TGTGCCACGAGGACTAGCGGGAGCTACAATGAGCAGTTCTTC. V and J are TRBV24-1 and TRBJ2-1; 13 positions match TRBD2. This CDR3 has 14 amino acids. From germline, CDR1 is KGHDR and CDR2 SFDVKD. With 10 bases clipped from V and 3 bases from J, the junction kept 2 bases outside the gene matches.